The 22 T cell receptor beta chains reported below all come from one sample, sequenced in a study of T cell repertoires in MIS-A myocarditis. Sequencing was performed with immunoSEQ multiplex PCR; in TCRdb, only in-frame clones are kept and a portion is missing. The table lists 11,000 or so clones, around 83% of them singletons, with about 30% in the top ten. The sequencing input was right ventricle heart tissue obtained at autopsy. These receptors all stem from a young man with fulminant myocarditis from multisystem inflammatory syndrome in adults (MIS-A) after COVID-19.

The chain joins TRBV7-9 to TRBJ1-4; D not certain. This CDR3 has 15 amino acids. The germline gives CDR1 SEHNR, CDR2 FQNEAQ (reference sequence). The V end lost 6 bases, the J end lost 0 bases, and 11 bases lay between the germline ends. CDR3 bases: TGTGCCAGCAGTCCCCAAGGGCCAACTAATGAAAAACTGTTTTTT. This translates into CASSPQGPTNEKLFF.

Here the CDR3 DNA reads TGTGCCAGCAGTTACTCTCCAGCGGGAGGGACTGAAGCTTTCTTT. Its protein product is CASSYSPAGGTEAFF. V gene TRBV6-6 combines with J gene TRBJ1-1, with D unclear. The length of the CDR3 is 15 residues. Germline CDR1 MNHNY, CDR2 SVGAGI (reference sequence). V lost 0 bases and J lost 5, with 13 bases in between.

V gene TRBV11-2 combines with J gene TRBJ1-1; D is uncertain. Trimming took off 4 bases at V and 5 bases at J, with 5 bases between the two ends. Germline values: CDR1 SGHAT, CDR2 FQNNGV. This CDR3 region has 11 residues. CDR3 amino acids: CASSWRTEAFF. Written as DNA, the CDR3 is TGTGCCAGCAGCTGGCGAACTGAAGCTTTCTTT.

This clone was detected only once. The rearrangement joins TRBV18 to TRBJ1-4; maybe TRBD1 (6 bases). This CDR3 is built from 15 residues. Trimming stripped 2 bases from V and 4 bases from J, with 11 bases between. Germline V gene sequence: CDR1 KGHSH, CDR2 LQKENI. DNA of the CDR3: TGTGCCAGCTCACCATACGGACAGCGTAATGAAAAACTGTTTTTT. Protein: CASSPYGQRNEKLFF.

The chain employs TRBV25-1 and TRBJ2-5; 8 bases map to TRBD2. V was clipped by 3 bases and J by 2 bases; unmatched bases: 8. CDR3 length: 16 amino acids. Germline lookup yields CDR1 MGHDK and CDR2 SYGVNS. The CDR3 protein is CASSEAGLAGQETQYF. The CDR3 DNA reads TGTGCCAGCAGTGAGGCGGGGCTAGCGGGTCAAGAGACCCAGTACTTC.

V and J are TRBV28 and TRBJ1-5; D call uncertain. Germline assignment: CDR1 MDHEN and CDR2 SYDVKM. V gave up 4 bases and J gave up 2 bases, with 9 bases separating them. This CDR3 is built from 14 residues. CDR3 nucleotides: TGTGCCAGCAGTTCCATTTTGGGCAATCAGCCCCAGCATTTT. This gives the protein CASSSILGNQPQHF.

The table lists this clone with a count of one. The CDR3 region has the DNA TGTGCCAGCAGCGTAGGTCCAGGGCAAGAGACCCAGTACTTC. It encodes CASSVGPGQETQYF. This chain links TRBV9 with TRBJ2-5, with a tentative D call TRBD1 (5 bases). CDR1 and CDR2 from the germline V gene are SGDLS and YYNGEE. The CDR3 totals 14 residues. Trimming shortened V by 0 bases and J by 2 bases, and 8 bases separated the two germline ends.

The J gene is TRBJ2-6, the V gene TRBV5-8; the D is unclear. In germline, CDR1 is SGHTS, CDR2 YDEGEE. The V gene lost 2 bases and the J gene lost 2 bases, with 8 bases spanning the gap. CDR3 length: 15 amino acids. This CDR3 is CASSFGRAGANVLTF. The DNA of the CDR3 is TGTGCCAGCAGCTTCGGACGTGCTGGGGCCAACGTCCTGACTTTC.

This clone has a single count. The CDR3 bases are TGCGCCAGCAGTGGATCGGTGGGTGGACGAAACACCATATATTTT. Protein product: CASSGSVGGRNTIYF. The chain links TRBV10-2 to TRBJ1-3; D gene ambiguous. This CDR3 region has 15 residues. V was trimmed by 4 bases and J by 5 bases, leaving 15 bases between them. Germline assignment: CDR1 WSHSY and CDR2 SAAADI.

This clone was counted once. V and J are TRBV9 and TRBJ1-3; D is unclear. Germline CDR1 reads SGDLS; CDR2 reads YYNGEE. V was pared by 0 bases and J by 8 bases, with 21 bases between. The length of the CDR3 is 17 residues. CDR3 sequence reads: CASSVGNRPNPGYTIYF. The CDR3 nucleotides are TGTGCCAGCAGCGTAGGAAATAGGCCCAACCCGGGATACACCATATATTTT.

This clone was counted only a few times. The chain couples TRBV2 to TRBJ1-1; D is unresolved. Germline lookup yields CDR1 SNHLY and CDR2 FYNNEI. The CDR3 runs to 13 residues. V lost 6 bases and J 6 bases, leaving 14 bases between the germline ends. CDR3 region: CASRTNPGAEAFF. The CDR3 DNA sequence: TGTGCCAGCAGAACTAACCCAGGTGCTGAAGCTTTCTTT.

This chain joins TRBV27 and TRBJ2-7; 10 nucleotides match TRBD2. Unmatched junction bases numbered 10, after V lost 5 bases and J lost 6 bases. Per germline, CDR1 MNHEY and CDR2 SMNVEV (reference sequence). This CDR3 contains 15 residues. CDR3: CASSGLAGAPSEQYF. Written as DNA, the CDR3 is TGTGCCAGCAGTGGTCTAGCGGGAGCTCCCTCCGAGCAGTACTTC.

This chain joins TRBV27 and TRBJ2-1, with 8 bases that match TRBD2. Germline-derived CDR1 and CDR2 are MNHEY and SMNVEV (reference sequence). This CDR3 is built from 14 residues. Germline trimming cut 3 bases from V and 4 bases from J; bases unmatched to any gene: 2. This chain's CDR3 is CASSFGGDYNEQFF. Written as DNA, the CDR3 is TGTGCCAGCAGTTTCGGGGGGGATTACAATGAGCAGTTCTTC.

The rearrangement joins TRBV15 to TRBJ1-3, with a tentative D call TRBD1 (6 bases). CDR3 length equals 15 residues. V lost 5 bases, J lost 0 bases, and 11 bases lay in between. Germline V lookup: CDR1 LNHNV, CDR2 YYDKDF (reference sequence). Written as DNA, the CDR3 is TGTGCCACCAGCTATGACAGGAACTCTGGAAACACCATATATTTT. It codes for CATSYDRNSGNTIYF.

The rearrangement links TRBV28 to TRBJ1-5; D is perhaps TRBD1 (5 bases). The CDR3 totals 15 residues. Germline CDR1 is MDHEN and CDR2 is SYDVKM. Trimming shortened V by 3 bases and J by 6 bases, and 15 bases separated the two germline ends. DNA for the CDR3: TGTGCCAGCAGTTTCATGGGGGAGTCTCCTCAGCCCCAGCATTTT. As protein: CASSFMGESPQPQHF.

The rearrangement uses TRBV4-2 and TRBJ1-5; D not certain. Germline values: CDR1 LGHNA, CDR2 YNFKEQ. This CDR3 has 15 residues. Trimming removed 0 bases at V and 7 bases at J, with 13 bases between. The CDR3 nucleotides are TGTGCCAGCAGCCAAGAGGGCGGGGTAGCCCAGCCCCAGCATTTT. Its translation is CASSQEGGVAQPQHF.

The chain joins TRBV4-1 to TRBJ2-4; 7 bases map to TRBD2. The V segment lost 2 bases and the J segment 15 bases; nucleotides outside the gene matches: 13. The CDR3 runs 14 residues. Germline values: CDR1 MGHRA, CDR2 YSYEKL. CDR3 region: CASSQWLAETSRYF. The CDR3 DNA reads TGCGCCAGCAGCCAATGGCTAGCGGAGACGAGTCGGTACTTC.

The chain is built from TRBV11-3 and TRBJ2-7; 8 nucleotides line up with TRBD2. V was pared by 1 base and J by 4 bases, with 3 bases of the junction left unmatched. The CDR3 has 14 amino acids. CDR1 SGHNT and CDR2 YENEEA come from the germline V gene. The CDR3 loop is CASSLAGGPYEQYF. For the CDR3, the DNA is TGTGCCAGCAGCTTAGCGGGAGGGCCATACGAGCAGTACTTC.

This clone was seen just once. The rearrangement links TRBV5-6 to TRBJ2-7, with 7 bases aligning to TRBD1. CDR3 length equals 14 residues. Germline V gives CDR1 SGHDT, CDR2 YYEEEE. J lost 6 bases, V lost 1 base, and 7 bases had no gene match. The CDR3, as DNA: TGTGCCAGCAGCTTGAGGACAGGAATCCGCGAGCAGTACTTC. As protein: CASSLRTGIREQYF.

In DNA form, the CDR3 reads TGCGCCAGCAGCTTGAATTCCAGGGCGGCGAACACCGGGGAGCTGTTTTTT. This gives the protein CASSLNSRAANTGELFF. The chain recombines TRBV5-1 with TRBJ2-2, with TRBD1 as a possible D gene (5 bases). CDR3 length equals 17 residues. The germline V gene has CDR1 SGHRS and CDR2 YFSETQ. The V and J ends lost 1 base and 0 bases respectively, with 13 bases between them.

The V call is TRBV6-2 or TRBV6-3, the J call TRBJ1-2; weak D call: TRBD1 (5 bases). This CDR3 is built from 13 residues. Germline CDR1 and CDR2: MNHEY and SVGEGT. V was trimmed by 2 bases and J by 6 bases, leaving 10 bases between them. CDR3 nucleotide sequence: TGTGCCAGCAGTTACGGGACTAAAGATGGCTACACCTTC. This encodes CASSYGTKDGYTF.

CDR3 residues: CASSLAGGVSYEQYF. Here the CDR3 DNA reads TGCGCCAGCTCCTTGGCGGGGGGCGTAAGTTACGAGCAGTACTTC. This sequence joins TRBV5-1 and TRBJ2-7; 8 nucleotides match TRBD2. This CDR3 comprises 15 residues. V lost 7 bases, J lost 4 bases, and 13 bases stayed unmatched. Germline loops: CDR1 SGHRS, CDR2 YFSETQ.